This is a list of T cell receptor beta chains from one sample in a study of blood T cell repertoires in COVID-19. Clones were sequenced by immunoSEQ multiplex PCR, and TCRdb holds only the in-frame ones, with some missing. The table includes around 180,000 clones, 88% detected once. The sequencing input was peripheral blood. The origin of the receptors is a human donor in a cohort sampled during active COVID-19. The CDR3 runs from the conserved cysteine through the conserved F or W. D genes are given only for firm matches. Size values are once, few and many counts, or a class for expanded clones, and some rows have none.

D gene | clone size | J gene | V gene | CDR3 protein | CDR3 DNA
. | . | TRBJ2-3 | TRBV5-5 | CASSLGVGGSTDTQYF | TGTGCCAGCAGCTTGGGTGTGGGGGGTAGCACAGATACGCAGTATTTT
TRBD2 | once | TRBJ2-5 | TRBV28 | CASMESGSVETQYF | TGTGCCAGCATGGAAAGCGGGAGCGTTGAGACCCAGTACTTC
TRBD1 | . | TRBJ1-1 | TRBV10-2 | CASTRTDRAEAFF | TGCGCCAGCACAAGAACGGACAGGGCTGAAGCTTTCTTT
TRBD2 | . | TRBJ2-5 | TRBV2 | CASSGGTSLETQYF | TGTGCCAGCAGTGGGGGGACTAGCCTAGAGACCCAGTACTTC
. | . | TRBJ2-1 | TRBV19 | CASSPLSSYNEQFF | TGTGCCAGTAGTCCGCTCAGTTCCTACAATGAGCAGTTCTTC
TRBD2 | . | TRBJ2-5 | TRBV3-1/TRBV3-2 | CASRTGLAASLGETQYF | TGTGCCAGCAGAACCGGACTAGCGGCTTCCTTGGGCGAGACCCAGTACTTC
TRBD1 | . | TRBJ2-5 | TRBV29-1 | CSVIQGFRETQYF | TGCAGCGTAATACAGGGGTTCAGAGAGACCCAGTACTTC
. | . | TRBJ2-1 | TRBV5-1 | CASSSGGFSYNEQFF | TGCGCCAGCAGCTCCGGGGGTTTCTCCTACAATGAGCAGTTCTTC
TRBD2 | . | TRBJ2-7 | TRBV27 | CASSFSSGSSYEQYF | TGTGCCAGCAGTTTTTCGAGCGGGAGCTCCTACGAGCAGTACTTC
. | . | TRBJ1-6 | TRBV27 | CASSGGADYSPLHF | TGTGCCAGCAGTGGGGGGGCAGACTACTCACCCCTCCACTTT
TRBD1 | . | TRBJ2-7 | TRBV10-3 | CAISEGQGLLF | TGTGCCATCAGTGAAGGACAGGGGCTCCTTTTC
TRBD2 | . | TRBJ2-7 | TRBV6-6 | CASSSGLAGYEQYF | TGTGCCAGCAGTTCGGGACTAGCGGGCTACGAGCAGTACTTC
TRBD2 | . | TRBJ2-3 | TRBV9 | CASSFRGVSTDTQYF | TGTGCCAGCAGCTTCCGGGGGGTGAGCACAGATACGCAGTATTTT